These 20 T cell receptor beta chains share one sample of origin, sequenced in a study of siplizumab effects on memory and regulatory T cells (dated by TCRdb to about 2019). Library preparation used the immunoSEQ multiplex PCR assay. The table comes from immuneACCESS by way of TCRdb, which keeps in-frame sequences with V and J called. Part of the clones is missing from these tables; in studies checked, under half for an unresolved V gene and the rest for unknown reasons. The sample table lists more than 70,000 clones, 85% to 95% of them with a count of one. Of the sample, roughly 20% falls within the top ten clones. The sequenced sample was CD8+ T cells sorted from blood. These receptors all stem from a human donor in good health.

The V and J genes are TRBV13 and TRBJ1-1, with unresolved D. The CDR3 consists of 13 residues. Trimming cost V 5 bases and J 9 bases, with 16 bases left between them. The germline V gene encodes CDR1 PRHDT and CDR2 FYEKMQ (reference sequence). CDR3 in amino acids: CASSPERREKAFF. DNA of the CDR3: TGTGCCAGCAGCCCTGAGAGGAGGGAGAAAGCTTTCTTT.

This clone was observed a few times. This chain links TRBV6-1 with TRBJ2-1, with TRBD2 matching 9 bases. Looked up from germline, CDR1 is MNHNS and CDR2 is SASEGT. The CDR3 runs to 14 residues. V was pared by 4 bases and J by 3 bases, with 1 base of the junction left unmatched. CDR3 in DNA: TGTGCCAGCAGTGGGACTAGCGACTACAATGAGCAGTTCTTC. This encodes CASSGTSDYNEQFF.

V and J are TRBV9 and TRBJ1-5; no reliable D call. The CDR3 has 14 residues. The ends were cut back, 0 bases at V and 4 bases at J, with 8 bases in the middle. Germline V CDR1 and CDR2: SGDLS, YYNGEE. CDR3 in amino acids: CASSVGASNQPQHF. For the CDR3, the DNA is TGTGCCAGCAGCGTAGGGGCATCTAATCAGCCCCAGCATTTT.

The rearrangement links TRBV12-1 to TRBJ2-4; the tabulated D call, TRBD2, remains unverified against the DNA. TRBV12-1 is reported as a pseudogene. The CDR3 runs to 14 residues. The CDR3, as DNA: TGTGCCAGCAGGGGTGAGGGCTGCGTTGACATTCAGTACTTC. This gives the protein CASRGEGCVDIQYF.

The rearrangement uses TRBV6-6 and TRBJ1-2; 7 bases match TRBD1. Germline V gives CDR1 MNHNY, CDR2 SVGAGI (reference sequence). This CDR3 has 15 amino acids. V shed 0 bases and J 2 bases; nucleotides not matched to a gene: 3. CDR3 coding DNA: TGTGCCAGCAGTTACTCGCTAGGGGGCAACTATGGCTACACCTTC. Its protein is CASSYSLGGNYGYTF.

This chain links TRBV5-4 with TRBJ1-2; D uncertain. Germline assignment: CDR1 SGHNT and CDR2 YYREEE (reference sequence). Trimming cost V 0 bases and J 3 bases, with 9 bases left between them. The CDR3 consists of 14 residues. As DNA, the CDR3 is TGTGCCAGCAGCTTGGATAGGAGCCACTATGGCTACACCTTC. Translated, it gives CASSLDRSHYGYTF.

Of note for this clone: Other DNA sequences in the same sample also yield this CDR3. CDR3: CASSPPGQGPYEQYF. The CDR3 region has the DNA TGTGCCAGCTCACCGCCGGGACAGGGTCCCTACGAGCAGTACTTC. The chain links TRBV18 to TRBJ2-7; 9 bases are shared with TRBD1. With V trimmed by 3 bases and J by 2 bases, 5 bases remained unmatched. From germline, CDR1 is KGHSH and CDR2 LQKENI. The CDR3 covers 15 residues.

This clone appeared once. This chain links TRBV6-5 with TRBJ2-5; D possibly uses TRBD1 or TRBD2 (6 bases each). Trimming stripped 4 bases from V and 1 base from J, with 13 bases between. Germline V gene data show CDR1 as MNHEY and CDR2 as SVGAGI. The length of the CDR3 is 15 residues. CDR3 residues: CASSSTGRPQETQYF. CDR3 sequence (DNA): TGTGCCAGCAGTTCTACAGGGAGGCCCCAAGAGACCCAGTACTTC.

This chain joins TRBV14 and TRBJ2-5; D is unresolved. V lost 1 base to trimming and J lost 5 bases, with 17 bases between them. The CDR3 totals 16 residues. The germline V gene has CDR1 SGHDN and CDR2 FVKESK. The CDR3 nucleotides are TGTGCCAGCAGCCAAGTGGCAGGTTCAGGCTTCGAGACCCAGTACTTC. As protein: CASSQVAGSGFETQYF.

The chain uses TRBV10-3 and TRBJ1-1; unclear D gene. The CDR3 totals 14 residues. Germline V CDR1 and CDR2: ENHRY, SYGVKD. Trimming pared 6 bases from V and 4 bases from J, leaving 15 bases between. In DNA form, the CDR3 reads TGTGCCATCAGCTCGGGCAGTCGGAGCACTGAAGCTTTCTTT. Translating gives CAISSGSRSTEAFF.

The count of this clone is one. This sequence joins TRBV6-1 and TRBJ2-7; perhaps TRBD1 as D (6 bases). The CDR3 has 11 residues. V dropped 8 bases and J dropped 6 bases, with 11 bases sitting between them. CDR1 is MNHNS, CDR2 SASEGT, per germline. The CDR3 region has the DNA TGTGCCAGCCTTTCAGGGGCCGAGCAGTACTTC. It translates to CASLSGAEQYF.

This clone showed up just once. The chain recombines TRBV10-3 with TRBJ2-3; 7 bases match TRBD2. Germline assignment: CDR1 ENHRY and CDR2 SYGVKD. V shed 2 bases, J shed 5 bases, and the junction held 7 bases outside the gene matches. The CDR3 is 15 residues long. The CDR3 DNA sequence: TGTGCCATCAGTGAGGGGATGCGGGAGATAGATACGCAGTATTTT. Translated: CAISEGMREIDTQYF.

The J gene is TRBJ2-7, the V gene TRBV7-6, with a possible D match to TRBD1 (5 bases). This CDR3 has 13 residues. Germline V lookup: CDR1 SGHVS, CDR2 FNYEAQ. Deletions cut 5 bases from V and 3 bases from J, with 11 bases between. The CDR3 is CASSSDSYYEQYF. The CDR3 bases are TGTGCCAGCAGCAGCGACAGTTACTACGAGCAGTACTTC.

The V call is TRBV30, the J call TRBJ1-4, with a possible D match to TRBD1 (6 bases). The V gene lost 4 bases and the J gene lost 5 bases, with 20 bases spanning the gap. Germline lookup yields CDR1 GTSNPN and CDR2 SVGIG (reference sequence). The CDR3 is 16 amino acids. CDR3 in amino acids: CAWIRHLMGGNEKLFF. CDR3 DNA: TGTGCCTGGATCCGCCATCTGATGGGGGGCAATGAAAAACTGTTTTTT.

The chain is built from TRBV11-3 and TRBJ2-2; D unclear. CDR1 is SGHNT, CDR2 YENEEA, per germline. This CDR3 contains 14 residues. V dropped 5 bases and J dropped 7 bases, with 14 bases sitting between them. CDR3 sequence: CASSPSAPHGELFF. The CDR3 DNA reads TGTGCCAGCAGCCCTTCGGCCCCGCACGGGGAGCTGTTTTTT.

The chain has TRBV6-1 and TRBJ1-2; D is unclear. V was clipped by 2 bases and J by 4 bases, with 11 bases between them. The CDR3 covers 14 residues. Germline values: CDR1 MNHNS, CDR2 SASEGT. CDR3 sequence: CASSEFWTGYGYTF. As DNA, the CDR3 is TGTGCCAGCAGTGAATTTTGGACGGGCTATGGCTACACCTTC.

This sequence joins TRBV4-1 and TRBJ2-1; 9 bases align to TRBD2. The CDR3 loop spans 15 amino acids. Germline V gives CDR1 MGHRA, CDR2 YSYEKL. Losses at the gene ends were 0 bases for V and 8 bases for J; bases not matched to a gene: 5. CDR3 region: CASSQDGGRGDEQFF. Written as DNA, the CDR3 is TGCGCCAGCAGCCAAGACGGCGGGAGGGGCGATGAGCAGTTCTTC.

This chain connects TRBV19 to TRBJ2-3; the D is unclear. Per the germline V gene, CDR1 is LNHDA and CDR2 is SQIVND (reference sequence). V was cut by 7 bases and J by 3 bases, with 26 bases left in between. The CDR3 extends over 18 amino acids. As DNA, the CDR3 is TGTGCCAGTAAGGGTTTGGCTTATGACCCCGCGAGTACAGATACGCAGTATTTT. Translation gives CASKGLAYDPASTDTQYF.

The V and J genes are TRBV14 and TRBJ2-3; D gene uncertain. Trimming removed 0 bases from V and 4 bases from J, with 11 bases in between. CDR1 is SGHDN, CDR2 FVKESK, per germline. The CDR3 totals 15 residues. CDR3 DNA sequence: TGTGCCAGCAGCCAAGATCCCTCCTCCCCAGATACGCAGTATTTT. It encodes CASSQDPSSPDTQYF.

The CDR3 DNA follows: TGTGCCAGCAGGCCCACTAGCGGAGAGTACAATGAGCAGTTCTTC. This sequence encodes CASRPTSGEYNEQFF. V is TRBV6-5 and J is TRBJ2-1; TRBD2 agrees at 8 bases. V lost 6 bases, J lost 4 bases, and 8 bases stayed unmatched. From germline, CDR1 is MNHEY and CDR2 SVGAGI. This CDR3 is 15 amino acids long.